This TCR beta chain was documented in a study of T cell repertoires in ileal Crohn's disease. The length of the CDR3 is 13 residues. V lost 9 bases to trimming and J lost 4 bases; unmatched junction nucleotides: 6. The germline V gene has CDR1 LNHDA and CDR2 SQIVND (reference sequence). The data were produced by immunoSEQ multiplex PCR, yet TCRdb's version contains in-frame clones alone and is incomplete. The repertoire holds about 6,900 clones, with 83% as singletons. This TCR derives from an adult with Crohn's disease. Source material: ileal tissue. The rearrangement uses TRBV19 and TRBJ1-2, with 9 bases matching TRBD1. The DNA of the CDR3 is TGTGCCAGCTCCCGGGACAGGGCCTATGGCTACACCTTC. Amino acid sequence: CASSRDRAYGYTF.